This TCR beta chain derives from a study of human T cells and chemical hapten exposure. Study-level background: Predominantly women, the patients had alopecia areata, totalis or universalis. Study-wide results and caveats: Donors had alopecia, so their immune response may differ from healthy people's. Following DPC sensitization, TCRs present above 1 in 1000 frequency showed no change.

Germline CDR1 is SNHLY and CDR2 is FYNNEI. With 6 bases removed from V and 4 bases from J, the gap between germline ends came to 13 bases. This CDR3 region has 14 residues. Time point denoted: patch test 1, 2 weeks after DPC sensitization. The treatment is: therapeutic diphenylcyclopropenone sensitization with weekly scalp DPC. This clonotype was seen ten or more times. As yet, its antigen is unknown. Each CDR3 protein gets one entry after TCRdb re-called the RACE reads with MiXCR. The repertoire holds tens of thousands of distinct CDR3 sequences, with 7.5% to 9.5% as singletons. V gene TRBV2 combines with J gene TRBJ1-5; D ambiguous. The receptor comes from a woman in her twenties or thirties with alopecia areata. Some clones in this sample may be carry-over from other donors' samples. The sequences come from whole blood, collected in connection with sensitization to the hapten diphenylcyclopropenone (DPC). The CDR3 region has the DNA TGTGCCAGCAGCAAAACAAGTGGAAATCAGCCCCAGCATTTT. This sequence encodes CASSKTSGNQPQHF. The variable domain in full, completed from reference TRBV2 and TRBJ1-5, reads EPEVTQTPSHQVTQMGQEVILRCVPISNHLYFYWYRQILGQKVEFLVSFYNNEISEKSEIFDDQFSVERPDGSNFTLKIRSTKLEDSAMYFCASSKTSGNQPQHFGDGTRLSIL.